The 29 T cell receptor beta chains below come from one sample, sequenced in a study of T cell repertoires in cytomegalovirus infection. TCRdb used MiXCR to reprocess the reads, holding one entry per CDR3 protein. This table has about 740,000 distinct CDR3 sequences, 35% to 40% appearing once. Sample: PBMCs. The receptors originated from a human donor in good health (CMV status not recorded). Some clones in this sample may be carry-over from other donors' samples.

This clonotype was seen a handful of times. The chain employs TRBV28 and TRBJ1-2, with 10 bases aligning to TRBD1. Germline CDR1 reads MDHEN; CDR2 reads SYDVKM. Trimming cost V 6 bases and J 5 bases; bases outside gene matches: 6. The length of the CDR3 is 14 residues. The CDR3 DNA sequence: TGTGCCAGCAGGACAGGGGGCTCGGGGTATGGCTACACCTTC. Amino acids: CASRTGGSGYGYTF.

The chain couples TRBV6-1 to TRBJ2-3; 12 nucleotides align to TRBD2. V shed 6 bases and J 2 bases; nucleotides not matched to a gene: 6. The CDR3 runs 16 residues. Germline values: CDR1 MNHNS, CDR2 SASEGT. As DNA, the CDR3 is TGTGCCAGCAGCACGACTAGCGGGGGTCTCACAGATACGCAGTATTTT. As protein: CASSTTSGGLTDTQYF.

This clonotype was seen a handful of times. The V gene is TRBV28, the J gene TRBJ1-5; 7 bases line up with TRBD1. Germline V gene data show CDR1 as MDHEN and CDR2 as SYDVKM. The V and J ends lost 4 bases and 3 bases, in that order; junction bases with no gene match: 9. The CDR3 has 16 residues. Written as DNA, the CDR3 is TGTGCCAGCAGTTCACCAACGGGACAGTACAATCAGCCCCAGCATTTT. Encoded protein: CASSSPTGQYNQPQHF.

This clonotype was picked up many times. This chain joins TRBV28 and TRBJ1-5; no firm D call. There are 12 residues in the CDR3. V was pared by 6 bases and J by 2 bases, with 5 bases between. Germline V CDR1 and CDR2: MDHEN, SYDVKM. This CDR3 is CASRVGNQPQHF. The CDR3, as DNA: TGTGCCAGCAGGGTGGGCAATCAGCCCCAGCATTTT.

Note on this clonotype: The conserved phenylalanine or tryptophan normally closing the CDR3 is absent here, so this likely arose from a read error. The chain employs TRBV6-1 and TRBJ1-1, with D tentatively TRBD1 (5 bases). CDR3 size: 14 residues. Trimming pared 8 bases from V and 4 bases from J, leaving 17 bases between. Germline V lookup: CDR1 MNHNS, CDR2 SASEGT. The CDR3 protein is CASGARESGTEAFL. CDR3 bases: TGTGCCAGCGGTGCCAGGGAAAGTGGCACTGAAGCTTTCTTA.

V and J are TRBV20-1 and TRBJ1-6; TRBD1 might be the D (6 bases). The V gene lost 0 bases and the J gene lost 7 bases, with 19 bases spanning the gap. Per the germline V gene, CDR1 is DFQATT and CDR2 is SNEGSKA (reference sequence). This CDR3 is 17 amino acids long. The CDR3 here is CSARDERGALGNSPLHF. CDR3 in DNA: TGCAGTGCTAGAGATGAGCGGGGGGCTCTTGGAAATTCACCCCTCCACTTT.

The chain recombines TRBV27 with TRBJ2-1, with 10 bases identical to TRBD2. Looked up from germline, CDR1 is MNHEY and CDR2 is SMNVEV (reference sequence). The CDR3 spans 19 residues. Losses at the gene ends were 3 bases for V and 1 base for J; bases not matched to a gene: 12. The CDR3 loop reads CASSLVASGRLGSYNEQFF. The CDR3 DNA sequence: TGTGCCAGCAGTTTGGTGGCTAGCGGGAGATTGGGATCCTACAATGAGCAGTTCTTC.

On this clonotype: A junction boundary mismatches the germline segment, possibly from a read error. The rearrangement joins TRBV7-2 to TRBJ1-2, with D tentatively TRBD1 (5 bases). The V gene's germline CDR1 is SGHTA and CDR2 FQGNSA. The CDR3 is 14 amino acids. CDR3 coding DNA: TGTGCCAGCAACTATCCAAGGGGAGGCTTTGGCTACCCCTTC. The encoded protein is CASNYPRGGFGYPF. Full variable domain (remainder filled in from reference TRBV7-2 and TRBJ1-2): GAGVSQSPSNKVTEKGKDVELRCDPISGHTALYWYRQSLGQGLEFLIYFQGNSAPDKSGLPSDRFSAERTGGSVSTLTIQRTQQEDSAVYLCASNYPRGGFGYPFGSGTRLTVV.

The V and J genes are TRBV12-3 or TRBV12-4 and TRBJ2-1; 8 bases are shared with TRBD2. CDR3 size: 13 residues. V lost 6 bases and J lost 12; bases outside the gene matches: 10. The CDR3 here is CASSLGLATGQFF. The DNA for the CDR3 is TGTGCCAGCAGCCTCGGACTAGCCACGGGGCAGTTCTTC.

Worth noting for this clonotype: Relative to the germline gene, one junction end is altered; a read error may explain this. The V call is TRBV30, the J call TRBJ2-7; no clear D gene. This CDR3 is 11 amino acids long. CDR1 is GTSNPN, CDR2 SVGIG, per germline (reference sequence). As DNA, the CDR3 is TGTGCCTGGACGCGGCTGTACGATCAGTACTTC. Protein product: CAWTRLYDQYF.

The rearrangement uses TRBV27 and TRBJ1-1, with 7 bases matching TRBD1. V dropped 1 base and J dropped 1; count of bases not matched to a gene: 3. The CDR3 extends over 15 amino acids. Germline assignment: CDR1 MNHEY and CDR2 SMNVEV (reference sequence). CDR3 sequence: CASSLWAGGNTEAFF. The CDR3 DNA reads TGTGCCAGCAGTTTATGGGCAGGGGGGAACACTGAAGCTTTCTTT.

This chain links TRBV27 with TRBJ2-3; 8 bases agree with TRBD2. Germline CDR1 is MNHEY and CDR2 is SMNVEV (reference sequence). The length of the CDR3 is 16 residues. With 6 bases clipped from V and 2 bases from J, the junction kept 10 bases outside the gene matches. CDR3 loop: CASSRPGGGPTDTQYF. The CDR3 nucleotides are TGTGCCAGCAGCCGCCCGGGGGGGGGTCCCACAGATACGCAGTATTTT.

The rearrangement joins TRBV19 to TRBJ2-1; 7 nucleotides match TRBD2. CDR1 and CDR2 from the germline V gene are LNHDA and SQIVND (reference sequence). The CDR3 runs 15 residues. V was pared by 3 bases and J by 9 bases, with 11 bases of the junction left unmatched. CDR3 nucleotides: TGTGCCAGTAGTATCCTTGGGGGGGGGAGTACTGAGCAGTTCTTC. This translates into CASSILGGGSTEQFF.

This clonotype occurred many times. This chain links TRBV3-1 with TRBJ2-3; TRBD1 might be the D (6 bases). CDR3 length: 15 residues. Germline lookup yields CDR1 LGHDT and CDR2 YNNKEL (reference sequence). Trimming left V 1 base short and J 1 base short, with 9 bases between. The CDR3 DNA follows: TGTGCCAGCAGCCAAGTGGGGGCGGGCACAGATACGCAGTATTTT. It encodes CASSQVGAGTDTQYF.

This clonotype was counted only a few times. The CDR3 protein is CASSLNPGGPNEQFF. Here the CDR3 DNA reads TGTGCCAGCAGCTTAAACCCGGGGGGGCCGAATGAGCAGTTCTTC. The chain joins TRBV7-2 to TRBJ2-1; 8 positions match TRBD2. CDR1 is SGHTA and CDR2 is FQGNSA in the germline V gene. The CDR3 consists of 15 residues. V lost 2 bases, J lost 7 bases, and 7 bases stayed unmatched. The full variable domain, rest sourced from reference TRBV7-2 and TRBJ2-1, is GAGVSQSPSNKVTEKGKDVELRCDPISGHTALYWYRQSLGQGLEFLIYFQGNSAPDKSGLPSDRFSAERTGGSVSTLTIQRTQQEDSAVYLCASSLNPGGPNEQFFGPGTRLTVL.

For this clonotype: A read error may explain this, as a much larger clone is one base away. Because it lacks the conserved phenylalanine or tryptophan at the end, this CDR3 is likely a read error. This rearrangement joins TRBV7-8 to TRBJ2-6; 7 nucleotides align to TRBD1. Germline V gene lookup returns CDR1 SGHVS and CDR2 FQNEAQ. J gave up 0 bases and V 7 bases, and 6 bases lay outside the gene matches. The CDR3 loop spans 16 amino acids. The CDR3 is CASIDRVISGANVLTL. CDR3 nucleotide sequence: TGTGCCAGCATCGACAGGGTAATCTCTGGGGCCAACGTCCTGACTTTA.

The rearrangement links TRBV12-3 or TRBV12-4 to TRBJ2-3; D is tentatively TRBD1 or TRBD2 (5 bases each). V was shortened by 6 bases and J by 10 bases, with 20 bases between the two germline ends. CDR3 size: 14 residues. CDR3 in DNA: TGTGCCAGCAGATTACTCTCAAGGGGAGAGGCGCAGTATTTT. As protein: CASRLLSRGEAQYF.

The chain employs TRBV20-1 and TRBJ1-1; D gene unclear. Trimming left V 1 base short and J 5 bases short, with 17 bases between. The CDR3 has 15 amino acids. CDR1 is DFQATT and CDR2 is SNEGSKA in the germline V gene (reference sequence). CDR3 coding DNA: TGCAGTGCTAGAGGTTCTTACGGATCTAGGACTGAAGCTTTCTTT. The encoded protein is CSARGSYGSRTEAFF.

This clonotype was detected ten times or more. This chain links TRBV7-2 with TRBJ2-5; the D is unclear. V was clipped by 5 bases and J by 4 bases, with 5 bases between them. The CDR3 consists of 11 residues. CDR1 and CDR2 (germline): SGHTA, FQGNSA. CDR3 coding DNA: TGTGCCAGCAGCAAGGGAGAGACCCAGTACTTC. Protein product: CASSKGETQYF.

The chain joins TRBV10-3 to TRBJ1-1; TRBD1 matches 10 bases. Trimming at V came to 9 bases and at J to 2 bases, leaving 9 bases not matched to a gene. Germline CDR1 and CDR2: ENHRY and SYGVKD. The CDR3 runs 15 residues. The CDR3 is CAIADRGRVNTEAFF. CDR3 bases: TGTGCCATTGCGGACAGGGGGAGGGTCAACACTGAAGCTTTCTTT.

The CDR3 DNA reads TGTGCCAGCAGCTTTCTTAGCGGAAGTTCAGATACGCAGTATTTT. This encodes CASSFLSGSSDTQYF. V is TRBV7-9 and J is TRBJ2-3; maybe TRBD2 (6 bases). The ends were cut back, 3 bases at V and 4 bases at J, with 14 bases in the middle. This CDR3 is 15 amino acids long. Germline lookup yields CDR1 SEHNR and CDR2 FQNEAQ (reference sequence).

There are many counts of this clonotype. In nucleotides, the CDR3 is TGCAGTGCTAGGGGGGACAAAGACTACGAGCAGTACTTC. It is translated as CSARGDKDYEQYF. This chain uses TRBV20-1 with TRBJ2-7, with D perhaps matching TRBD1 (6 bases). Trimming shortened V by 3 bases and J by 3 bases, and 12 bases separated the two germline ends. This CDR3 region has 13 residues. Germline CDR1 is DFQATT and CDR2 is SNEGSKA (reference sequence).

J is TRBJ2-7 and V is TRBV5-1; 7 bases are a match to TRBD1. The CDR3 covers 15 residues. V lost 0 bases and J lost 3; bases outside the gene matches: 6. CDR1 is SGHRS, CDR2 YFSETQ, per germline. This CDR3 is CASSLEGTVGYEQYF. CDR3 bases: TGCGCCAGCAGCTTGGAGGGGACAGTAGGCTACGAGCAGTACTTC.

This clonotype has only a few counts. The chain links TRBV29-1 to TRBJ1-2; D remains ambiguous. This CDR3 has 12 amino acids. The V gene's germline CDR1 is SQVTM and CDR2 ANQGSEA. V lost 4 bases and J 8 bases, leaving 14 bases between the germline ends. The CDR3 spells CSVGILSQGYTF. The CDR3 coding sequence is TGCAGCGTTGGGATCTTGTCGCAAGGCTACACCTTC.

About this clonotype itself: The conserved phenylalanine or tryptophan normally closing the CDR3 is absent here, so this likely arose from a read error. The chain employs TRBV20-1 and TRBJ1-5; TRBD1 is a possible D gene (6 bases). The CDR3 consists of 15 residues. Looked up from germline, CDR1 is DFQATT and CDR2 is SNEGSKA (reference sequence). V was cut by 3 bases and J by 0 bases, with 12 bases left in between. In DNA form, the CDR3 reads TGCAGTGCTAGTAGGGGGGGGTATAGCAATCAGCCCCAGCATTTG. It translates to CSASRGGYSNQPQHL.

The rearrangement uses TRBV12-3 or TRBV12-4 and TRBJ1-5; no definite D call. The CDR3 is 14 amino acids. With 5 bases removed from V and 4 bases from J, the gap between germline ends came to 12 bases. CDR3 protein: CASSHDVLNQPQHF. CDR3 nucleotides: TGTGCCAGCAGTCATGATGTACTGAATCAGCCCCAGCATTTT.

The chain has TRBV6-1 and TRBJ2-7; D gene unclear. V dropped 8 bases and J dropped 3 bases, with 14 bases sitting between them. Germline CDR1 is MNHNS and CDR2 is SASEGT. The CDR3 runs to 13 residues. The CDR3 nucleotides read TGTGCCAGCCCGCCGCCCCTGAGCTACGAGCAGTACTTC. Translated, it gives CASPPPLSYEQYF.

The rearrangement uses TRBV5-3 and TRBJ2-7; the D gene is possibly TRBD2 (6 bases). TRBV5-3 is an ORF, with its function uncertain. The V and J ends lost 10 bases and 3 bases respectively, with 32 bases between them. The CDR3 totals 18 residues. The CDR3 DNA sequence: TGTGCCGGCAGCAACGGAGGGATATTCTCAAGTTCGGTCTACGAGCAGTACTTC. Its protein product is CAGSNGGIFSSSVYEQYF.

The gene calls are TRBV11-2 and TRBJ2-7; no clear D gene. The CDR3 consists of 14 residues. The V gene lost 5 bases and the J gene lost 3 bases, with 14 bases spanning the gap. Germline CDR1 is SGHAT and CDR2 is FQNNGV. CDR3 sequence reads: CASSPKTSNYEQYF. DNA for the CDR3: TGTGCCAGCAGCCCTAAGACAAGTAACTACGAGCAGTACTTC. Filled out from reference TRBV11-2 and TRBJ2-7, the complete variable domain reads EAGVAQSPRYKIIEKRQSVAFWCNPISGHATLYWYQQILGQGPKLLIQFQNNGVVDDSQLPKDRFSAERLKGVDSTLKIQPAKLEDSAVYLCASSPKTSNYEQYFGPGTRLTVT.